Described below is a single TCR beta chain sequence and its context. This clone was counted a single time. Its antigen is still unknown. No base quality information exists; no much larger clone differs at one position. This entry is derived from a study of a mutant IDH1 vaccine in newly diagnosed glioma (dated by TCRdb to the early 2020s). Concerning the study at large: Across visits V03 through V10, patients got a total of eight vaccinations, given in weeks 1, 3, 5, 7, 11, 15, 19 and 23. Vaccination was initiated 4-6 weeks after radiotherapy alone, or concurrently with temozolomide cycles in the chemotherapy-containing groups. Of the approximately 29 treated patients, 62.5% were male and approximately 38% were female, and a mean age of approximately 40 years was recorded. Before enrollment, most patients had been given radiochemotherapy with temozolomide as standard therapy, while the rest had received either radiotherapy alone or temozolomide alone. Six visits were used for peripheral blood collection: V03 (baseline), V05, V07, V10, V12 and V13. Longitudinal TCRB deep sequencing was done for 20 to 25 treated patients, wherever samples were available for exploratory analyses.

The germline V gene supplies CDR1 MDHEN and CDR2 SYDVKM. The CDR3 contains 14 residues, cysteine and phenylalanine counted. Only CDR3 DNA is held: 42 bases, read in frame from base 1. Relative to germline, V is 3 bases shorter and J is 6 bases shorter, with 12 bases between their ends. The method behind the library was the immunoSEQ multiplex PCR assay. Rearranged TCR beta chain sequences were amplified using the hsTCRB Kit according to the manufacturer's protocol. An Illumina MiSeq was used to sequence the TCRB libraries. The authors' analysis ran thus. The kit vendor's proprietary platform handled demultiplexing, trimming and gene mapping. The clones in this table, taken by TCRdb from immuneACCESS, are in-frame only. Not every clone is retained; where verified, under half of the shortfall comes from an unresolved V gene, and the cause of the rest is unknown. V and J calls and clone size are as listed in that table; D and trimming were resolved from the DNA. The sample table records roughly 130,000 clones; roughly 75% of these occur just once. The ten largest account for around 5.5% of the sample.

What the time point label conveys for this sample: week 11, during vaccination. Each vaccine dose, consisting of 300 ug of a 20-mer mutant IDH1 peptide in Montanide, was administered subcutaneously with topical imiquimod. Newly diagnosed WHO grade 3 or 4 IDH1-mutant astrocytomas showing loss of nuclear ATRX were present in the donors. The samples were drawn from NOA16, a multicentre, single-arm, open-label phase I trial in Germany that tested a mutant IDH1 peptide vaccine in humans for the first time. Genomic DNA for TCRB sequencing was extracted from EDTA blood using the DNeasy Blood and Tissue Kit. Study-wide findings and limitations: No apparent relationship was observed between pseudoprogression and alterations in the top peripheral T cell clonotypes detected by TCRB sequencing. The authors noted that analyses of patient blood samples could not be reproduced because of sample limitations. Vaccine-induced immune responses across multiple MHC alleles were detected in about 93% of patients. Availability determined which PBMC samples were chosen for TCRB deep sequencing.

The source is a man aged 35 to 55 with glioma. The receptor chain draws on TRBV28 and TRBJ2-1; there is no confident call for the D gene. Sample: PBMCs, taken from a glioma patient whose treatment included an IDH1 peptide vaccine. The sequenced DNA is TGTGCCAGCAGTTTCCCTCCTCGTTTCAATGAGCAGTTCTTC. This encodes CASSFPPRFNEQFF.